The rows below give T cell receptor beta chains drawn from one sample of a study of OX40 agonist ivuxolimab in advanced cancers. The repertoire was sequenced with immunoSEQ multiplex PCR; TCRdb's copy has only in-frame clones and lacks some. The table has 35,000 to 55,000 clones, 70% to 90% seen once. Source: CD4+ or CD8+ T cells sorted from blood, taken in a trial of the OX40 agonist ivuxolimab. The receptors stem from an adult with an advanced solid tumor such as melanoma, head and neck, liver or kidney cancer. Both conserved end residues are part of each CDR3. Fields, in order: clone size, V gene, D gene, J gene, CDR3 DNA, CDR3 protein. The D gene is left open where the match is weak. Expanded clones get a size class; other rows say once, few or many, or leave the size out.

NA,TRBV28,NA,TRBJ1-1,TGTGCCAGCAGCCTGCAGGACCCTTTAGGGGCTTTCTTT,CASSLQDPLGAFF
NA,TRBV5-5,NA,TRBJ1-5,TGTGCCAGCAGCCCGAGCGGGGAGGAGCCCCAGCATTTT,CASSPSGEEPQHF
few,TRBV11-2,NA,TRBJ2-3,TGTGCCAGCAGCTTATTCCCTAGCAGCACAGATACGCAGTATTTT,CASSLFPSSTDTQYF
NA,TRBV15,TRBD1,TRBJ2-3,TGTGCCACCATAGGTAGGGGGCGTTCAGATACGCAGTATTTT,CATIGRGRSDTQYF
NA,TRBV5-8,NA,TRBJ1-2,TGTGCCAGCAGCCTCCTGGGGGGGGGCTACACCTTC,CASSLLGGGYTF
NA,TRBV7-8,TRBD1,TRBJ2-7,TGTGCCAGCAGCTCGAAACCCCGGGACAGGGGTTTCTACGAGCAGTACTTC,CASSSKPRDRGFYEQYF
NA,TRBV6-5,NA,TRBJ2-7,TGTGCCAGCGGGCGAATACCTCAGGCCCACGAGCAGTACTTC,CASGRIPQAHEQYF
NA,TRBV9,TRBD2,TRBJ2-1,TGTGCCAGCAGCGTAGCTCGTGTGCGGGAGCCCTCCTACAATGAGCAGTTCTTC,CASSVARVREPSYNEQFF
NA,TRBV18,NA,TRBJ2-1,TGTGCCAGCTCACCATCACGCAGTGGGGGCGATGAGCAGTTCTTC,CASSPSRSGGDEQFF
NA,TRBV10-3,NA,TRBJ1-1,TGTGCCATCAGTTCCAATTCGTTGAACACTGAAGCTTTCTTT,CAISSNSLNTEAFF
NA,TRBV27,NA,TRBJ1-1,TGTGCCAGCAGTTTGGGTCTGATGAACACTGAAGCTTTCTTT,CASSLGLMNTEAFF
NA,TRBV10-1,TRBD2,TRBJ2-5,TGCGCCAGCAGTGAGTCGGGTACTAGCGAAGAGACCCAGTACTTC,CASSESGTSEETQYF
NA,TRBV29-1,NA,TRBJ2-1,TGCAGCGAGGCGGTCGGGGACTCCTACAATGAGCAGTTCTTC,CSEAVGDSYNEQFF
NA,TRBV5-1,NA,TRBJ2-3,TGCGCCAGCAGCTTGGAACCTGTCACAGATACGCAGTATTTT,CASSLEPVTDTQYF
NA,TRBV6-1,NA,TRBJ1-1,TGTGCCAGCAGCAAACAGGGGAACACTGAAGCTTTCTTT,CASSKQGNTEAFF
NA,TRBV19,NA,TRBJ1-1,TGTGCCAGTAGTATGATGGGCACTGAAGCTTTCTTT,CASSMMGTEAFF
NA,TRBV10-1,NA,TRBJ1-3,TGCGCCAGCAGTGGGGGACTTTCTGGAAACACCATATATTTT,CASSGGLSGNTIYF
NA,TRBV27,NA,TRBJ1-5,TGTGCCAGCAGTTTAGCGGGTGGTCAGCCCCAGCATTTT,CASSLAGGQPQHF
once,TRBV30,TRBD1,TRBJ2-7,TGTGCCTCGGACAAGGGGGCCGGGCAGTACTTC,CASDKGAGQYF
NA,TRBV2,TRBD1,TRBJ1-3,TGTGCCAGCAGTGAGACAGGGGGCTCTGGAAACACCATATATTTT,CASSETGGSGNTIYF
NA,TRBV30,NA,TRBJ1-1,TGTGCCTTGATACTGGACAGTTTCACTGAAGCTTTCTTT,CALILDSFTEAFF
NA,TRBV9,TRBD1,TRBJ2-5,TGTGCCAGCAGCGCGACAGGGGACCAAGAGACCCAGTACTTC,CASSATGDQETQYF
NA,TRBV6-5,TRBD1,TRBJ2-4,TGTGCCAGCAGAACCGGGACAGGGATGCACATTCAGTACTTC,CASRTGTGMHIQYF
NA,TRBV4-2,NA,TRBJ2-7,TGTGCCAGCAGCCGCGTGGGGGCCGAGGGCTCCTACGAGCAGTACTTC,CASSRVGAEGSYEQYF
NA,TRBV7-8,NA,TRBJ2-7,TGTGCCAGCAGCCCTCTCACTCCGGGGGAAATCTCCTACGAGCAGTACTTC,CASSPLTPGEISYEQYF
NA,TRBV2,NA,TRBJ1-1,TGTGCCAGCAGTGACCCCGGGACCGTGAACACTGAAGCTTTCTTT,CASSDPGTVNTEAFF
once,TRBV28,TRBD1,TRBJ2-2,TGTGCCAGCAGACTCGGGACAGGGAACACCGGGGAGCTGTTTTTT,CASRLGTGNTGELFF
NA,TRBV5-1,NA,TRBJ2-1,TGCGCCAGCAGCTTGGTGGGCCAGCTCGGGGACAATGAGCAGTTCTTC,CASSLVGQLGDNEQFF
once,TRBV28,NA,TRBJ2-1,TGTGCCAGCGGATGGGATTCCTACAATGAGCAGTTCTTC,CASGWDSYNEQFF
NA,TRBV5-1,NA,TRBJ1-6,TGCGCCAGCAGCTTGGAGAATTCACCCCTCCACTTT,CASSLENSPLHF
medium-sized,TRBV6-6,NA,TRBJ1-5,TGTGCCAGCAGCCCCTACGGGTGGGATAATCAGCCCCAGCATTTT,CASSPYGWDNQPQHF
few,TRBV28,NA,TRBJ2-7,TGTGCCAGCAGCTCACAGGGAAATCTCTTATCCTCCTACGAGCAGTACTTC,CASSSQGNLLSSYEQYF
NA,TRBV18,NA,TRBJ2-7,TGTGCCAGCTCTTGGACTAAGCCGTCCTACGAGCAGTACTTC,CASSWTKPSYEQYF
NA,TRBV5-1,TRBD1,TRBJ2-6,TGCGCCAGCAGCTCTGGACAGGGGGGCTCTGGGGCCAACGTCCTGACTTTC,CASSSGQGGSGANVLTF
NA,TRBV30,NA,TRBJ1-6,TGTGCCTGGAGTGTACTCCGGGGTGGGGATTCACCCCTCCACTTT,CAWSVLRGGDSPLHF
once,TRBV19,TRBD1,TRBJ1-5,TGTGCCAGTAGTCGACAGGGGTTTAGCAATCAGCCCCAGCATTTT,CASSRQGFSNQPQHF
NA,TRBV5-1,TRBD2,TRBJ2-1,TGCGCCAGCAGCTTGACTAGCGGGAGTAGGGATGAGCAGTTCTTC,CASSLTSGSRDEQFF
NA,TRBV4-1,TRBD2,TRBJ2-1,TGCGCCAGCAGCCAAGTTGGGCTAGCGGAATACAATGAGCAGTTCTTC,CASSQVGLAEYNEQFF
NA,TRBV15,NA,TRBJ2-7,TGTGCCACCAGCAGAGGGATGAGGGGCGCCGGGATATCATCCTACGAGCAGTACTTC,CATSRGMRGAGISSYEQYF
NA,TRBV6-5,TRBD1,TRBJ2-1,TGTGCCAGCAGTGCCCCGGGACAGGGATACAATGAGCAGTTCTTC,CASSAPGQGYNEQFF
few,TRBV7-8,TRBD2,TRBJ2-2,TGTGCCGGTCTAGCGGGAGGGAACACCGGGGAGCTGTTTTTT,CAGLAGGNTGELFF
once,TRBV7-9,TRBD1,TRBJ1-4,TGTGCCAGCAGTTCCAGGGGGACTAATGAAAAACTGTTTTTT,CASSSRGTNEKLFF
NA,TRBV28,TRBD2,TRBJ2-7,TGTGCCAGCAGTCTAGCGGGAGGTGGGTCCTACGAGCAGTACTTC,CASSLAGGGSYEQYF
NA,TRBV11-2,TRBD1,TRBJ2-7,TGTGCCAGCAGCCACCTCGGGACAGGGGGCAAGGAACAGTACTTC,CASSHLGTGGKEQYF
once,TRBV4-2,TRBD1,TRBJ2-7,TGTGCCAGCAGCCAACGGACAGGGGAGTACTCCTACGAGCAGTACTTC,CASSQRTGEYSYEQYF
NA,TRBV5-5,NA,TRBJ2-7,TGTGCCAGCACCTTTTCCTCCTACGAGCAGTACTTC,CASTFSSYEQYF
NA,TRBV4-1,NA,TRBJ2-7,TGCGCCAGCAGCCAAAGGACCTCCCCGGGTCGGGCTCCCTCCTACGAGCAGTACTTC,CASSQRTSPGRAPSYEQYF
NA,TRBV7-3,TRBD1,TRBJ2-2,TGTGCCAGCAGCTTAATGGGACAGGGGGCAGCCGGGGAGCTGTTTTTT,CASSLMGQGAAGELFF
NA,TRBV11-2,TRBD2,TRBJ2-3,TGTGCCAGCAGCTTAGCAGCGGGGGGCACAGATACGCAGTATTTT,CASSLAAGGTDTQYF
NA,TRBV5-5,NA,TRBJ1-1,TGTGCCAGCAGCTACCATACTGAAGCTTTCTTT,CASSYHTEAFF
NA,TRBV28,NA,TRBJ1-1,TGTGCCAGCAGTTTAGGGACCACAGAAGCTTTCTTT,CASSLGTTEAFF
few,TRBV28,TRBD1,TRBJ2-2,TGTGCCAGCAGACTCCCCGACAGGGGTGGTATTAGTAACACCGGGGAGCTGTTTTTT,CASRLPDRGGISNTGELFF
NA,TRBV28,NA,TRBJ2-3,TGTGCCAGCGGGGTCACTAGCACAGATACGCAGTATTTT,CASGVTSTDTQYF
NA,TRBV7-6,NA,TRBJ2-3,TGTGCCAGCAGCCTATACAGGGCCTTCACAGATACGCAGTATTTT,CASSLYRAFTDTQYF
NA,TRBV6-6,NA,TRBJ1-2,TGTGCCAGCAGTCCCCACAGGGATGGAGGCTACACCTTC,CASSPHRDGGYTF
once,TRBV2,NA,TRBJ1-2,TGTGCCAGCAGTGAAATTGATGGAAGTCGCTATGGCTACACCTTC,CASSEIDGSRYGYTF
NA,TRBV28,NA,TRBJ1-4,TGTGCCAGCAGTCCATTGGGGGACGGACGTGAGGGAAAACTGTTTTTT,CASSPLGDGREGKLFF
NA,TRBV2,NA,TRBJ1-2,TGTGCCAGCAATAAACCCGGCTACACCTTC,CASNKPGYTF
NA,TRBV28,NA,TRBJ2-1,TGTGCCAGCAGTTTCCGGACATACAATGAGCAGTTCTTC,CASSFRTYNEQFF
once,TRBV28,NA,TRBJ2-7,TGTGCCAGCAGCGCGTGGGAGGGACAGTCGCTTTCCTACGAGCAGTACTTC,CASSAWEGQSLSYEQYF